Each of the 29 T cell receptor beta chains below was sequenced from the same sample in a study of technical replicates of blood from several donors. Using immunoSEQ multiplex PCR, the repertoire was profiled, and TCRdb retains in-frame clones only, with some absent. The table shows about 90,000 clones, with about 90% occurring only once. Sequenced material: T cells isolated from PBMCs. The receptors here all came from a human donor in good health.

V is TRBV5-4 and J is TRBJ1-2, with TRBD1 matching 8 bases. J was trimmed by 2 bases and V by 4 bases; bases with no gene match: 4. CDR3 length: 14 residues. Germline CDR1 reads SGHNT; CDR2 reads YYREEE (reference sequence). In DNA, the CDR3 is TGTGCCAGCAGCCCGACAGGGGTAAACTATGGCTACACCTTC. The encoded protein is CASSPTGVNYGYTF.

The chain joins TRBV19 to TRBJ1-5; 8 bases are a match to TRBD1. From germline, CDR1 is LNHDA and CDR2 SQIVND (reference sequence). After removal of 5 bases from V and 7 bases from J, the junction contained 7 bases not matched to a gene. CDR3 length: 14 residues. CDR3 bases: TGTGCCAGTAGTGAGACAGGGGCCGGGCAGCCCCAGCATTTT. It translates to CASSETGAGQPQHF.

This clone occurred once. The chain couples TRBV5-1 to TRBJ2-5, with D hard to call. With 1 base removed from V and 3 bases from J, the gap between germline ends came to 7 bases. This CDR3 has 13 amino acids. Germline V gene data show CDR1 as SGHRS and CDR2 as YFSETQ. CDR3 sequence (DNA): TGCGCCAGCAGCTTGAATGTAGAAGAGACCCAGTACTTC. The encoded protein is CASSLNVEETQYF.

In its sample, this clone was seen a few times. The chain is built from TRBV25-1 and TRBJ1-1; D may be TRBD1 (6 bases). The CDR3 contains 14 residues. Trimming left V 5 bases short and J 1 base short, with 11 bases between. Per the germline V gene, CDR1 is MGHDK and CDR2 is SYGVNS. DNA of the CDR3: TGTGCCAGCAGTCGGGGGGCGAAGAACACTGAAGCTTTCTTT. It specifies CASSRGAKNTEAFF.

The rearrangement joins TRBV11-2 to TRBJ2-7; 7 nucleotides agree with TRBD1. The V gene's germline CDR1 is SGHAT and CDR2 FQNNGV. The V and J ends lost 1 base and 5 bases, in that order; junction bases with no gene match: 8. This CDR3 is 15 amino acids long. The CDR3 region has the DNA TGTGCCAGCAGCTTAGGAAGGGCAGGGGGAGACGAGCAGTACTTC. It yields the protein CASSLGRAGGDEQYF. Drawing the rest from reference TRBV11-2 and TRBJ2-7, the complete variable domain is EAGVAQSPRYKIIEKRQSVAFWCNPISGHATLYWYQQILGQGPKLLIQFQNNGVVDDSQLPKDRFSAERLKGVDSTLKIQPAKLEDSAVYLCASSLGRAGGDEQYFGPGTRLTVT.

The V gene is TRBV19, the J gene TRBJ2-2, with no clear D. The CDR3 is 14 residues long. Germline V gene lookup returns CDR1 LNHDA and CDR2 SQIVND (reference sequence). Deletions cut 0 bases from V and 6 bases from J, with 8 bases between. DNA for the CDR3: TGTGCCAGTAGTATAGATCGGGTAGCCGGGGAGCTGTTTTTT. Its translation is CASSIDRVAGELFF.

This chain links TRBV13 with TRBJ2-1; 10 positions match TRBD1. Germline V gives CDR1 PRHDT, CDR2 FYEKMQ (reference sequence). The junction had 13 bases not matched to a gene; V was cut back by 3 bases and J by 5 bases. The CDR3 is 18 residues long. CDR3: CASSLIPFAGTGDNEQFF. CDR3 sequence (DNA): TGTGCCAGCAGCTTGATTCCTTTCGCCGGGACAGGGGACAATGAGCAGTTCTTC.

The CDR3 coding sequence is TGCGCCAGCAGATCGTTCAGGGTCGGTTTACGTGAGCAGTTCTTC. Its protein is CASRSFRVGLREQFF. The chain joins TRBV5-1 to TRBJ2-1, with D maybe TRBD1 (5 bases). Trimming took 5 bases from V and 9 from J, leaving 21 bases between them. Germline V gene lookup returns CDR1 SGHRS and CDR2 YFSETQ. CDR3 length: 15 amino acids.

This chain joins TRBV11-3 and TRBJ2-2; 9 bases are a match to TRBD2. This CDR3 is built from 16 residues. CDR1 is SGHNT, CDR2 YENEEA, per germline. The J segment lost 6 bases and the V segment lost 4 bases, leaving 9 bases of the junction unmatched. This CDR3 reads CASSSRGASGAGELFF. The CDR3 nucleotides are TGTGCCAGCAGCTCCCGGGGGGCTAGCGGGGCCGGGGAGCTGTTTTTT.

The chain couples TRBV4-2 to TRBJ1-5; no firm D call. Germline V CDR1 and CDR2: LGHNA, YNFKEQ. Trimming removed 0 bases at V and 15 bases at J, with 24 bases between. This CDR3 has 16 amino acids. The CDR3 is CASSQDHMRSAGWLHF. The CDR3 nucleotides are TGTGCCAGCAGCCAAGATCATATGAGAAGCGCCGGATGGTTGCATTTT.

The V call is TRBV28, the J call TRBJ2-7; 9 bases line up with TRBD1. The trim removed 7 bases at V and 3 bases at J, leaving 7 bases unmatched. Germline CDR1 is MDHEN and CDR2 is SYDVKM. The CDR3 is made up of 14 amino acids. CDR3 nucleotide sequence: TGTGCCAGCAAACCGGGACAGGGAAGCTACGAGCAGTACTTC. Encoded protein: CASKPGQGSYEQYF.

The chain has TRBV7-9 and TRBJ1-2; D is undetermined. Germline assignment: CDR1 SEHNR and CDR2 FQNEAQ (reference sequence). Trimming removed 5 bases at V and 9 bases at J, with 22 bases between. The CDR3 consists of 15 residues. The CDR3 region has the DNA TGTGCCAGCAGCCCTCCGAGCGCCCTTGCAATTAGCTACACCTTC. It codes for CASSPPSALAISYTF.

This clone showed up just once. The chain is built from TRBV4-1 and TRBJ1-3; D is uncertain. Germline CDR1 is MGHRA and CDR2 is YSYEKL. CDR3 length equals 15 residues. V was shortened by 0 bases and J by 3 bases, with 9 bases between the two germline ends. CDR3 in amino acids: CASSQDGTVGNTIYF. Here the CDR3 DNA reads TGCGCCAGCAGCCAAGATGGAACAGTTGGAAACACCATATATTTT.

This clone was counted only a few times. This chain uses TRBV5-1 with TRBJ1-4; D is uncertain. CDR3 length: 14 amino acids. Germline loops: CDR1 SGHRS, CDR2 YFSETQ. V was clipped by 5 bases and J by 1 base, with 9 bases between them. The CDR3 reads CASRSEVTNEKLFF. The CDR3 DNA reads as TGCGCCAGCAGATCGGAGGTAACTAATGAAAAACTGTTTTTT.

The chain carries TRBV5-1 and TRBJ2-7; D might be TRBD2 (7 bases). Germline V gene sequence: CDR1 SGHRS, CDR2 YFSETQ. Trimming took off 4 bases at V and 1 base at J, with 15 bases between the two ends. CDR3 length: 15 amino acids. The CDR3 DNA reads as TGCGCCAGCAGCAGCGGGACACTCCTTTCCTACGAGCAGTACTTC. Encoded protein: CASSSGTLLSYEQYF.

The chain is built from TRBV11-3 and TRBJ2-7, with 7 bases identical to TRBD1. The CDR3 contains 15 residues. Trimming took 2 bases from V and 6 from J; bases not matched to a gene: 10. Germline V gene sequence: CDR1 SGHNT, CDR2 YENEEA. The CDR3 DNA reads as TGTGCCAGCAGCTTACAGGGGGTTAGTCTCTCCGAGCAGTACTTC. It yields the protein CASSLQGVSLSEQYF.

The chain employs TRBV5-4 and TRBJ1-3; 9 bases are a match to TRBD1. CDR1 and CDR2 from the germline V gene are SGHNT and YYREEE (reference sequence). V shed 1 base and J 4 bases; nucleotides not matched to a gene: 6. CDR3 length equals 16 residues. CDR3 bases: TGTGCCAGCAGCTTGTTGGGGACAGGGCCGGGAAACACCATATATTTT. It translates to CASSLLGTGPGNTIYF. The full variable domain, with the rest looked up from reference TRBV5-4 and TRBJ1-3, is ETGVTQSPTHLIKTRGQQVTLRCSSQSGHNTVSWYQQALGQGPQFIFQYYREEENGRGNFPPRFSGLQFPNYSSELNVNALELDDSALYLCASSLLGTGPGNTIYFGEGSWLTVV.

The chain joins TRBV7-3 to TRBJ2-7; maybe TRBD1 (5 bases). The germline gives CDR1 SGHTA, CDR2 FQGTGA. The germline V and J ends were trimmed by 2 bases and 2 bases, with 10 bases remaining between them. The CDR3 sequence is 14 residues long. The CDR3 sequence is CASSLHEGAYEQYF. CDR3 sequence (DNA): TGTGCCAGCAGCTTACACGAAGGGGCCTACGAGCAGTACTTC.

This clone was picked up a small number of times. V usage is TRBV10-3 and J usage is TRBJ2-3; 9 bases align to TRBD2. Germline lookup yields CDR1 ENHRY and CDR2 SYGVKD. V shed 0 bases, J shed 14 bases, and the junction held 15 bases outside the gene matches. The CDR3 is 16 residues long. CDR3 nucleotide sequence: TGTGCCATCAGTGAGTCGACGTCTAGCGGGGCGGGATCACGGTATTTT. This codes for CAISESTSSGAGSRYF.

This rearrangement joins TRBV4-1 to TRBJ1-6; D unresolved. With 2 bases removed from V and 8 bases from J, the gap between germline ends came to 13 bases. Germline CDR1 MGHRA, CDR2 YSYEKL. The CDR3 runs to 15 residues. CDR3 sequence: CASSQQLRDYSPLHF. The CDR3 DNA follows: TGCGCCAGCAGCCAACAGCTGCGGGATTATTCACCCCTCCACTTT.

CDR3 sequence (DNA): TGCGCCAGCAGCCAACCAGGCTCTGGGGCCAACGTCCTGACTTTC. Its protein product is CASSQPGSGANVLTF. This chain links TRBV4-1 with TRBJ2-6, with D uncertain. CDR3 length equals 15 residues. Trimming left V 2 bases short and J 0 bases short, with 5 bases between. Germline CDR1 and CDR2: MGHRA and YSYEKL.

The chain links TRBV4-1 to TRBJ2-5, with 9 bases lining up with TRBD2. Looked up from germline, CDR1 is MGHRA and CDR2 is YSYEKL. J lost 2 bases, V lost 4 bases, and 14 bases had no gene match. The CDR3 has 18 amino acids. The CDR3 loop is CASSLLTRPAGGQETQYF. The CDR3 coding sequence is TGCGCCAGCAGCCTACTCACAAGGCCAGCGGGGGGTCAAGAGACCCAGTACTTC.

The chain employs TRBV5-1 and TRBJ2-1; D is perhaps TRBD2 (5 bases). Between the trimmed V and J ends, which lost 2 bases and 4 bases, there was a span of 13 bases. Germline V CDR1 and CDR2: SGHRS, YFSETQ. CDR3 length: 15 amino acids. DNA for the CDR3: TGCGCCAGCAGCTTCCGGGAAAATGTATACAATGAGCAGTTCTTC. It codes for CASSFRENVYNEQFF.

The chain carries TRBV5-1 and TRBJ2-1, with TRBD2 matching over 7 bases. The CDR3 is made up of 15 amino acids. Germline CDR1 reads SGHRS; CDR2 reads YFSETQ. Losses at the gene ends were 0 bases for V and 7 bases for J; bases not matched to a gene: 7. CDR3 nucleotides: TGCGCCAGCAGCTTGGGTCAGCGGGACCAAAATGAGCAGTTCTTC. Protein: CASSLGQRDQNEQFF.

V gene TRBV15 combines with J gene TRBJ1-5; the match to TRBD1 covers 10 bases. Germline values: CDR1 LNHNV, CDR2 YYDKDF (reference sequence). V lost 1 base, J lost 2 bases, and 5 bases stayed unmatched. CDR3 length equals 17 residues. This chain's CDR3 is CATSRGGQGFGNQPQHF. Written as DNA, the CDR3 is TGTGCCACCAGCAGAGGGGGACAGGGGTTCGGCAATCAGCCCCAGCATTTT.

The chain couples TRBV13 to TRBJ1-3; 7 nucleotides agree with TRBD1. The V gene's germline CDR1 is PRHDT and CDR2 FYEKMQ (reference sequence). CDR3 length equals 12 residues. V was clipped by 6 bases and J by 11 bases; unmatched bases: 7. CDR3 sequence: CASSPGTEPIYF. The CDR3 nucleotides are TGTGCCAGCAGTCCTGGGACAGAACCCATATATTTT.

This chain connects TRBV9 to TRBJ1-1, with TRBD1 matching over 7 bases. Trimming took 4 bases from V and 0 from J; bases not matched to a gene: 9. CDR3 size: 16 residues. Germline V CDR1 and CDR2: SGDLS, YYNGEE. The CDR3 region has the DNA TGTGCCAGCAGCCCTCAGACAGGGCATATGAACACTGAAGCTTTCTTT. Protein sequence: CASSPQTGHMNTEAFF.

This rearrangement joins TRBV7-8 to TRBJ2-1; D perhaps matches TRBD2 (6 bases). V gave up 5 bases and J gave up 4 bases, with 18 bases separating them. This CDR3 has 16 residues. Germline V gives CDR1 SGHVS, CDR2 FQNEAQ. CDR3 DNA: TGTGCCAGCAGCCTAAGACTAGTGGGGGATTACAATGAGCAGTTCTTC. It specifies CASSLRLVGDYNEQFF.

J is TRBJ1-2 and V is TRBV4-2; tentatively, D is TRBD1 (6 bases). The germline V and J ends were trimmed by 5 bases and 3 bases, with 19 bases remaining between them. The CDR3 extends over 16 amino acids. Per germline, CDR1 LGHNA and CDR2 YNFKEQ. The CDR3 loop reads CASSFNLQGEHYGYTF. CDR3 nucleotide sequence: TGTGCCAGCAGCTTCAACCTACAGGGAGAGCACTATGGCTACACCTTC.